This TCR beta chain is drawn from a study of regulatory and conventional T cells in RAG deficiency. V lost 4 bases and J 8 bases, leaving 17 bases between the germline ends. The CDR3 sequence is 14 residues long. Germline-derived CDR1 and CDR2 are SEHNR and FQNEAQ (reference sequence). Libraries were prepared by immunoSEQ multiplex PCR; TCRdb keeps only in-frame clonotypes and omits some of them. The table has around 30,000 clones, around 90% seen once. This clone was observed a handful of times. A further study also used this sample, focusing on regulatory T cells. From that study: The PCR used 52 TRBV and 13 TRBJ primers.

The clonotype was recovered from a human donor in good health. Sample: CD8+ T cells sorted from blood. The rearrangement links TRBV7-9 to TRBJ1-2; the D gene is possibly TRBD1 (5 bases). CDR3 region: CASSSKRGEGGYTF. The CDR3 DNA reads as TGTGCCAGCAGCTCTAAGAGGGGTGAAGGGGGCTACACCTTC. The full variable domain, with the rest looked up from reference TRBV7-9 and TRBJ1-2, is DTGVSQNPRHKITKRGQNVTFRCDPISEHNRLYWYRQTLGQGPEFLTYFQNEAQLEKSRLLSDRFSAERPKGSFSTLEIQRTEQGDSAMYLCASSSKRGEGGYTFGSGTRLTVV.